The 11 T cell receptor beta chains below were found in one sample sequenced in a study of shared clonotypes between healthy human individuals. Repertoires were generated with immunoSEQ multiplex PCR, while TCRdb's copy carries only in-frame clones and drops some. The sample has approximately 1,000,000 clones, approximately 77% seen once. Source material: memory CD4+ T cells from PBMCs. Subset denoted: CD45RA-negative fraction. These receptors originate from a man younger than 30 in good health. Some clones in this sample may be carry-over from other donors' samples.

This chain connects TRBV7-9 to TRBJ2-1; 11 nucleotides line up with TRBD1. Germline V gene sequence: CDR1 SEHNR, CDR2 FQNEAQ (reference sequence). Trimming took 4 bases from V and 9 from J; bases not matched to a gene: 2. The CDR3 runs 13 residues. For the CDR3, the DNA is TGTGCCAGCAGCTCAGGACAGGGGGCTGAGCAGTTCTTC. Translating it yields CASSSGQGAEQFF.

Turning to this clone: This likely came from a read error, as a far larger clone is one base away. This sample includes further DNA sequences coding for the same CDR3. The rearrangement uses TRBV30 and TRBJ2-7; D is unclear. The CDR3 runs 13 residues. In germline, CDR1 is GTSNPN, CDR2 SVGIG (reference sequence). V shed 0 bases and J shed 6 bases, with 12 bases lying between them. The CDR3 loop is CAWSVSFESEQYF. In DNA form, the CDR3 reads TGTGCCTGGAGTGTGTCCTTCGAGAGCGAGCAGTACTTC.

This chain connects TRBV19 to TRBJ2-1, with 11 bases identical to TRBD2. The CDR3 runs to 15 residues. CDR1 is LNHDA, CDR2 SQIVND, per germline (reference sequence). Trimming removed 6 bases from V and 4 bases from J; junction bases left unmatched: 5. For the CDR3, the DNA is TGTGCCAGTAGAACACTAGCGGGAGTGTACAATGAGCAGTTCTTC. This gives the protein CASRTLAGVYNEQFF.

The CDR3 spells CASRLTGRLSYEQYF. CDR3 in DNA: TGTGCCAGCAGGCTAACGGGAAGGTTAAGCTACGAGCAGTACTTC. This chain uses TRBV6-5 with TRBJ2-7; possible D gene TRBD2, 5 bases. V lost 6 bases and J lost 3, with 18 bases in between. The CDR3 is 15 amino acids. The V gene's germline CDR1 is MNHEY and CDR2 SVGAGI.

The chain couples TRBV16 to TRBJ2-7; 7 nucleotides agree with TRBD2. CDR1 is KGHSY, CDR2 FQNENV, per germline. This CDR3 is built from 15 residues. V shed 5 bases and J 0 bases; nucleotides not matched to a gene: 7. The CDR3 reads CASSDGASGSYEQYF. The CDR3 bases are TGTGCCAGCAGCGACGGTGCTAGCGGCTCCTACGAGCAGTACTTC.

The rearrangement uses TRBV30 and TRBJ2-5; 14 bases align to TRBD2. V dropped 3 bases and J dropped 4; count of bases not matched to a gene: 4. CDR3 length: 15 amino acids. Germline V gives CDR1 GTSNPN, CDR2 SVGIG (reference sequence). The CDR3 nucleotides read TGTGCCTGGAGACCGGGACTAGCGGGAGCAGAGACCCAGTACTTC. It yields the protein CAWRPGLAGAETQYF.

The V call is TRBV15, the J call TRBJ1-5, with unresolved D. The CDR3 loop spans 13 amino acids. CDR1 and CDR2 (germline): LNHNV, YYDKDF (reference sequence). Trimming removed 5 bases from V and 7 bases from J, with 12 bases in between. CDR3 DNA sequence: TGTGCCACCAGCCCCGACCCCGGGCAGCCCCAGCATTTT. Protein product: CATSPDPGQPQHF.

V and J are TRBV30 and TRBJ2-7, with TRBD2 matching 8 bases. The germline V gene has CDR1 GTSNPN and CDR2 SVGIG (reference sequence). The CDR3 is made up of 15 amino acids. Trimming took 7 bases from V and 3 from J; bases not matched to a gene: 14. CDR3 coding DNA: TGTGCCTCCAACCGTCAGGCGGGAGGCAACTACGAGCAGTACTTC. Its translation: CASNRQAGGNYEQYF.

J is TRBJ1-2 and V is TRBV5-1, with a weak D call TRBD1 (6 bases). V was cut by 5 bases and J by 3 bases, with 14 bases left in between. Germline V gives CDR1 SGHRS, CDR2 YFSETQ. The CDR3 extends over 14 amino acids. For the CDR3, the DNA is TGCGCCAGCAGATCGACAGGAATGGACTATGGCTACACCTTC. It codes for CASRSTGMDYGYTF.

CDR3 amino acids: CASSLVADEQFF. Written as DNA, the CDR3 is TGTGCCAGCAGCTTAGTAGCGGATGAGCAGTTCTTC. The chain combines TRBV7-6 with TRBJ2-1; D perhaps matches TRBD2 (6 bases). The CDR3 loop spans 12 amino acids. Germline lookup yields CDR1 SGHVS and CDR2 FNYEAQ. V shed 1 base and J shed 8 bases, with 6 bases lying between them.

The chain uses TRBV18 and TRBJ2-7; D unclear. Germline loops: CDR1 KGHSH, CDR2 LQKENI. Trimming removed 3 bases at V and 6 bases at J, with 15 bases between. The CDR3 extends over 14 amino acids. CDR3 region: CASSPADQVAEQYF. As DNA, the CDR3 is TGTGCCAGCTCACCCGCGGACCAGGTCGCCGAGCAGTACTTC. The whole variable domain, filled in from reference TRBV18 and TRBJ2-7, reads NAGVMQNPRHLVRRRGQEARLRCSPMKGHSHVYWYRQLPEEGLKFMVYLQKENIIDESGMPKERFSAEFPKEGPSILRIQQVVRGDSAAYFCASSPADQVAEQYFGPGTRLTVT.